This entry concerns a single TCR beta chain. The sample is drawn from a study of blood T cell repertoires in COVID-19. Deletions cut 1 base from V and 4 bases from J, with 10 bases between. The CDR3 is 14 amino acids. Germline values: CDR1 LGHDT, CDR2 YNNKEL (reference sequence). Profiling relied on immunoSEQ multiplex PCR, and the TCRdb table lists in-frame clones only, not all of them. Of 50,000 or so clones in the sample, approximately 81% were seen once. The sequencing input was peripheral blood. The source is a man aged 50-60 years with acute or convalescent COVID-19. The chain links TRBV3-1 (or the pseudogene TRBV3-2) to TRBJ2-5; D gene ambiguous. The CDR3 DNA is TGTGCCAGCAGCCAAGCCGAGCGAGCAGAGACCCAGTACTTC. Amino acid sequence: CASSQAERAETQYF.